What follows are 12 T cell receptor beta chains derived from one specimen sequenced in a study of blood T cell repertoires in COVID-19. Profiling relied on immunoSEQ multiplex PCR, and the TCRdb table lists in-frame clones only, not all of them. The profile covers under 200,000 clones, with approximately 87% appearing a single time and 2% to 3% taken by the ten largest. Sequencing was carried out using peripheral blood. Receptor source: a man aged 35 to 55 with active or convalescent COVID-19.

This clone is a singleton in its sample. The chain employs TRBV2 and TRBJ1-1, with TRBD1 as a possible D gene (5 bases). The length of the CDR3 is 13 residues. The V end was cut by 6 bases, the J end by 2 bases, with 10 bases between. Germline V lookup: CDR1 SNHLY, CDR2 FYNNEI. The CDR3 reads CASSQGGNTEAFF. The DNA for the CDR3 is TGTGCCAGCAGCCAGGGAGGTAACACTGAAGCTTTCTTT.

This clone was recorded once. The V and J genes are TRBV2 and TRBJ2-7; the D gene is possibly TRBD1 (6 bases). Germline assignment: CDR1 SNHLY and CDR2 FYNNEI. The CDR3 extends over 12 amino acids. The germline V and J ends were trimmed by 10 bases and 0 bases, with 10 bases remaining between them. CDR3 DNA: TGTGCCATCCAAGGGGGCTCCTACGAGCAGTACTTC. It specifies CAIQGGSYEQYF.

The chain has TRBV15 and TRBJ2-1, with 9 bases lining up with TRBD1. Germline V gene lookup returns CDR1 LNHNV and CDR2 YYDKDF (reference sequence). The CDR3 has 15 amino acids. The V and J ends lost 5 bases and 8 bases, in that order; junction bases with no gene match: 10. This chain's CDR3 is CATSEPGTGRDEQFF. The CDR3 DNA follows: TGTGCCACCAGCGAGCCTGGGACAGGGAGAGATGAGCAGTTCTTC.

This clone was detected once. The V gene is TRBV30, the J gene TRBJ2-3, with 7 nucleotides matching TRBD2. V lost 2 bases to trimming and J lost 2 bases; unmatched junction nucleotides: 13. The CDR3 loop spans 17 amino acids. The germline gives CDR1 GTSNPN, CDR2 SVGIG (reference sequence). The CDR3 loop is CAWSRGGSGVITDTQYF. DNA for the CDR3: TGTGCCTGGAGTCGGGGAGGGAGTGGGGTAATCACAGATACGCAGTATTTT.

The V and J genes are TRBV6-2 or TRBV6-3 and TRBJ1-2; tentatively, D is TRBD1 (6 bases). CDR1 and CDR2 from the germline V gene are MNHEY and SVGEGT. The V end was cut by 0 bases, the J end by 6 bases, with 17 bases between. This CDR3 comprises 16 residues. The CDR3 sequence: CASSYSRGGRAHGYTF. CDR3 DNA: TGTGCCAGCAGTTACTCGAGAGGGGGACGGGCCCATGGCTACACCTTC.

The V gene is TRBV7-8, the J gene TRBJ1-5; 7 nucleotides align to TRBD1. The CDR3 is 15 amino acids. The V gene end was trimmed by 1 base and the J gene end by 3 bases; junction bases not matched to a gene: 3. Germline CDR1 reads SGHVS; CDR2 reads FQNEAQ. CDR3 nucleotide sequence: TGTGCCAGCAGCTTAGGCAGGGGGTTCAATCAGCCCCAGCATTTT. This sequence encodes CASSLGRGFNQPQHF.

The CDR3 region is CASSFRSRGQFF. CDR3 nucleotides: TGTGCCAGCAGCTTTCGGTCTAGGGGGCAGTTCTTC. The V call is TRBV7-9, the J call TRBJ2-1; maybe TRBD1 (5 bases). There are 12 residues in the CDR3. Looked up from germline, CDR1 is SEHNR and CDR2 is FQNEAQ (reference sequence). V was pared by 3 bases and J by 12 bases, with 12 bases between.

This chain links TRBV9 with TRBJ2-5; maybe TRBD1 (5 bases). V dropped 0 bases and J dropped 1 base, with 7 bases sitting between them. The CDR3 is 14 residues long. CDR1 is SGDLS, CDR2 YYNGEE, per germline. CDR3 loop: CASSVGTGQETQYF. Here the CDR3 DNA reads TGTGCCAGCAGCGTAGGAACAGGCCAAGAGACCCAGTACTTC.

The rearrangement links TRBV28 to TRBJ1-2; a possible D gene is TRBD1 (6 bases). The length of the CDR3 is 12 residues. Germline V CDR1 and CDR2: MDHEN, SYDVKM. Between the trimmed V and J ends, which lost 6 bases and 5 bases, there was a span of 10 bases. The CDR3 loop reads CASSRRGYGYTF. The CDR3 bases are TGTGCCAGCAGCCGCAGGGGTTATGGCTACACCTTC.

The rearrangement links TRBV6-2 or TRBV6-3 to TRBJ2-6, with D maybe TRBD1 (6 bases). The CDR3 covers 17 residues. The V gene's germline CDR1 is MNHEY and CDR2 SVGEGT. Trimming cost V 8 bases and J 4 bases, with 21 bases left between them. CDR3 sequence: CASGRRPGAVGANVLTF. In nucleotides, the CDR3 is TGTGCCAGCGGCCGGAGGCCAGGGGCCGTAGGGGCCAACGTCCTGACTTTC.

The chain joins TRBV28 to TRBJ1-6; 7 nucleotides match TRBD1. V trimming: 6 bases; J trimming: 7 bases; junction bases outside the gene matches: 6. This CDR3 comprises 14 residues. Germline V CDR1 and CDR2: MDHEN, SYDVKM. CDR3 in DNA: TGTGCCAGCAGACCGGGACAGATAAATTCACCCCTCCACTTT. This sequence encodes CASRPGQINSPLHF.

The V call is TRBV6-5, the J call TRBJ1-2; 9 bases fit TRBD1. CDR1 MNHEY and CDR2 SVGAGI come from the germline V gene. The CDR3 has 15 residues. Trimming removed 6 bases from V and 1 base from J; junction bases left unmatched: 6. As DNA, the CDR3 is TGTGCCAGCAGCTATCGACAGGGGGGTAACTATGGCTACACCTTC. As protein: CASSYRQGGNYGYTF.